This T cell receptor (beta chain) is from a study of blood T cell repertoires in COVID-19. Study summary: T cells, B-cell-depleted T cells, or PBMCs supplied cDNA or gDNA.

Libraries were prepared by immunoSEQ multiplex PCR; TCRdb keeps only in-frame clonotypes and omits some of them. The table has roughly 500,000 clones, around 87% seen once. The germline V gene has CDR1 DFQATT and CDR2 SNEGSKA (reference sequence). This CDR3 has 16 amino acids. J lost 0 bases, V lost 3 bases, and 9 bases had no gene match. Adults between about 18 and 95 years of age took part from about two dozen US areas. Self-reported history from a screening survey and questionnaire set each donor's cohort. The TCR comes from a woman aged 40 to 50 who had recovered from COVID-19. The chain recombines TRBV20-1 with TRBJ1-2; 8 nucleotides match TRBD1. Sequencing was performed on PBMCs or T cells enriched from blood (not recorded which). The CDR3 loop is CSASSPDRVTNYGYTF. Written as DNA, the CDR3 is TGCAGTGCTAGTTCCCCGGACAGGGTCACTAACTATGGCTACACCTTC.